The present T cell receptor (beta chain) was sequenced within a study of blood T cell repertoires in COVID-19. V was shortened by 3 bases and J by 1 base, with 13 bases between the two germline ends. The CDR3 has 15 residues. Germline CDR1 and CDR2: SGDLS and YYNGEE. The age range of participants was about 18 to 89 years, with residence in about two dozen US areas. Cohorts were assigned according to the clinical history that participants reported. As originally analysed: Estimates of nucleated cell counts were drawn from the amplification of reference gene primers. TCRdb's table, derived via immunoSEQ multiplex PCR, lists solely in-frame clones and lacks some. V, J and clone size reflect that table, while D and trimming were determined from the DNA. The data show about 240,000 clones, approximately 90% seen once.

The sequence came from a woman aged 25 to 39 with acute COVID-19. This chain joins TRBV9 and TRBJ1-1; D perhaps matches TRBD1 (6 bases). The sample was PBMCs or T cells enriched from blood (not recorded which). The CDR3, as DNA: TGTGCCAGCAGCGACTTACAGGGAGAGAACACTGAAGCTTTCTTT. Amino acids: CASSDLQGENTEAFF.